The 2 T cell receptor beta chains below all came from one sample that was sequenced in a study of shared clonotypes between healthy human individuals. The repertoire was sequenced with immunoSEQ multiplex PCR; TCRdb's copy has only in-frame clones and lacks some. Among about 2 million clones, about 95% were seen once, and the ten largest hold 0.13%. Sequencing was carried out using naive CD4+ T cells sorted from blood. Subset of the sample: CD45RA+ positively selected. The receptors come from a man aged 18 to 35 in good health.

The gene calls are TRBV27 and TRBJ1-6; possibly TRBD1 for D (6 bases). The CDR3 contains 15 residues. CDR1 is MNHEY and CDR2 is SMNVEV in the germline V gene (reference sequence). V dropped 6 bases and J dropped 7 bases, with 16 bases sitting between them. DNA of the CDR3: TGTGCCAGCAGAGGTGGGGGGGCGGGCAATTCACCCCTCCACTTT. Translated, it gives CASRGGGAGNSPLHF.

This chain connects TRBV11-3 to TRBJ2-1, with 10 positions matching TRBD2. This CDR3 has 17 residues. Germline V gives CDR1 SGHNT, CDR2 YENEEA. V gave up 0 bases and J gave up 2 bases; unmatched junction bases: 4. Here the CDR3 reads CASSLDVLAGPYNEQFF. CDR3 bases: TGTGCCAGCAGCTTAGATGTACTAGCGGGGCCCTACAATGAGCAGTTCTTC.